This TCR beta chain was profiled in a study of pediatric ulcerative colitis. The germline V gene has CDR1 SGHTA and CDR2 FQGTGA. The CDR3 runs 13 residues. V was clipped by 3 bases and J by 4 bases, with 8 bases between them. The rectum was sampled with one to two pinch biopsies at colonoscopy. This was a survey-level run. Profiled with immunoSEQ multiplex PCR; TCRdb holds only in-frame clones, not every one. Here the sample spans over 20,000 clones, 71% being singletons. Sequenced: gut tissue. The TCR sequence derives from a boy aged 5-17 years with severe ulcerative colitis. The chain employs TRBV7-3 and TRBJ2-3, with D uncertain. The CDR3 DNA follows: TGTGCCAGCAGCTTGAAAAAGTCAGATACGCAGTATTTT. Amino acids: CASSLKKSDTQYF. The full variable domain, its missing parts supplied by reference TRBV7-3 and TRBJ2-3, is GAGVSQTPSNKVTEKGKYVELRCDPISGHTALYWYRQSLGQGPEFLIYFQGTGAADDSGLPNDRFFAVRPEGSVSTLKIQRTERGDSAVYLCASSLKKSDTQYFGPGTRLTVL.